The 23 T cell receptor beta chains presented below share a single source sample, sequenced in a study of blood T cell repertoires in COVID-19. The assay was immunoSEQ multiplex PCR, and TCRdb's table has in-frame clones only and misses some. The sample lists roughly 70,000 clones; about 91% were seen once. Sequencing input: peripheral blood. All receptors come from an older woman with active COVID-19.

This chain joins TRBV19 and TRBJ2-3, with TRBD2 matching over 10 bases. Per the germline V gene, CDR1 is LNHDA and CDR2 is SQIVND (reference sequence). The V and J ends lost 4 bases and 6 bases, in that order; junction bases with no gene match: 10. This CDR3 contains 16 residues. This CDR3 is CASSTGASGSGDTQYF. The CDR3, as DNA: TGTGCCAGTAGTACGGGCGCTAGCGGGAGCGGGGATACGCAGTATTTT.

The V and J genes are TRBV2 and TRBJ1-5; D is ambiguous. The germline CDR1 and CDR2 sequences are SNHLY and FYNNEI. CDR3 length: 14 residues. The V and J ends lost 8 bases and 11 bases respectively, with 22 bases between them. Here the CDR3 DNA reads TGTGCCAGCTCACTCACGAGGAGATCGCTGGCCCAGCATTTT. Translation: CASSLTRRSLAQHF. Filled out from reference TRBV2 and TRBJ1-5, the complete variable domain reads EPEVTQTPSHQVTQMGQEVILRCVPISNHLYFYWYRQILGQKVEFLVSFYNNEISEKSEIFDDQFSVERPDGSNFTLKIRSTKLEDSAMYFCASSLTRRSLAQHFGDGTRLSIL.

The V and J genes are TRBV9 and TRBJ2-2; a weak D match, TRBD1 (5 bases). Germline lookup yields CDR1 SGDLS and CDR2 YYNGEE. The CDR3 runs 14 residues. V shed 2 bases and J shed 2 bases, with 7 bases lying between them. DNA of the CDR3: TGTGCCAGCAGCGTCCAGGGCAACACCGGGGAGCTGTTTTTT. Translation gives CASSVQGNTGELFF.

The chain couples TRBV6-6 to TRBJ2-1; a weak D match, TRBD2 (5 bases). Germline lookup yields CDR1 MNHNY and CDR2 SVGAGI (reference sequence). The ends were cut back, 4 bases at V and 5 bases at J, with 15 bases in the middle. The CDR3 covers 15 residues. CDR3 protein: CASSSSRSGNNEQFF. CDR3 nucleotide sequence: TGTGCCAGCAGTTCGTCCCGGAGCGGTAACAATGAGCAGTTCTTC.

The chain couples TRBV19 to TRBJ1-6; a weak D match, TRBD1 (6 bases). From germline, CDR1 is LNHDA and CDR2 SQIVND (reference sequence). V was shortened by 3 bases and J by 9 bases, with 15 bases between the two germline ends. The CDR3 contains 15 residues. In DNA, the CDR3 is TGTGCCAGTAGTATGGGGCAGGGGCGGTCTTCACCCCTCCACTTT. Residues: CASSMGQGRSSPLHF.

The V gene is TRBV4-1, the J gene TRBJ2-3, with D perhaps matching TRBD2 (6 bases). Germline V CDR1 and CDR2: MGHRA, YSYEKL. This CDR3 region has 16 residues. With 0 bases removed from V and 3 bases from J, the gap between germline ends came to 13 bases. The CDR3 DNA is TGCGCCAGCAGCCAAGAAGGGTGGGCGGGGACAGATACGCAGTATTTT. Translation: CASSQEGWAGTDTQYF.

This chain uses TRBV13 with TRBJ2-5; 8 nucleotides agree with TRBD1. Germline CDR1 PRHDT, CDR2 FYEKMQ (reference sequence). The CDR3 covers 14 residues. V lost 5 bases, J lost 3 bases, and 5 bases stayed unmatched. CDR3 in DNA: TGTGCCAGCAGCCGCGGGACAGGCGAAGAGACCCAGTACTTC. Its translation is CASSRGTGEETQYF.

This chain uses TRBV6-5 with TRBJ2-3; 7 nucleotides match TRBD2. Germline V gives CDR1 MNHEY, CDR2 SVGAGI. The V and J ends lost 7 bases and 5 bases, in that order; junction bases with no gene match: 9. The CDR3 contains 14 residues. The CDR3: CASKETSAVDTQYF. The CDR3, as DNA: TGTGCCAGCAAGGAAACTAGCGCGGTAGATACGCAGTATTTT.

The chain uses TRBV7-9 and TRBJ1-4, with 7 bases lining up with TRBD1. With V trimmed by 4 bases and J by 3 bases, 2 bases remained unmatched. CDR1 and CDR2 from the germline V gene are SEHNR and FQNEAQ (reference sequence). CDR3 length: 14 amino acids. CDR3 in amino acids: CASSYGTANEKLFF. CDR3 DNA sequence: TGTGCCAGCAGCTACGGGACAGCTAATGAAAAACTGTTTTTT.

This sequence joins TRBV6-6 and TRBJ1-2; D might be TRBD1 (5 bases). The CDR3 extends over 14 amino acids. V gave up 5 bases and J gave up 3 bases, with 13 bases separating them. The germline CDR1 and CDR2 sequences are MNHNY and SVGAGI (reference sequence). The DNA for the CDR3 is TGTGCCAGCAGTGAGCAGGGCCGAGACTATGGCTACACCTTC. Translated: CASSEQGRDYGYTF.

This clone was detected once. The chain recombines TRBV11-2 with TRBJ2-7, with TRBD2 matching 11 bases. This CDR3 has 14 amino acids. Germline V gene data show CDR1 as SGHAT and CDR2 as FQNNGV. V lost 1 base to trimming and J lost 9 bases; unmatched junction nucleotides: 5. CDR3 residues: CASSLVSGRARQYF. CDR3 bases: TGTGCCAGCAGCTTAGTTAGCGGGAGGGCCCGGCAGTACTTC.

The rearrangement joins TRBV30 to TRBJ2-5; no firm D call. CDR1 and CDR2 (germline): GTSNPN, SVGIG (reference sequence). V gave up 1 base and J gave up 5 bases, with 5 bases separating them. This CDR3 region has 11 residues. The CDR3 loop reads CAWSARETQYF. As DNA, the CDR3 is TGTGCCTGGAGTGCTCGGGAGACCCAGTACTTC.

The rearrangement links TRBV30 to TRBJ1-3; D not certain. The CDR3 runs 12 residues. CDR1 is GTSNPN and CDR2 is SVGIG in the germline V gene (reference sequence). V lost 5 bases and J lost 7, with 12 bases in between. CDR3 protein: CAWWFGRNTIYF. CDR3 in DNA: TGTGCCTGGTGGTTCGGGAGGAACACCATATATTTT.

The chain has TRBV6-5 and TRBJ1-4, with D perhaps matching TRBD1 (5 bases). The CDR3 contains 15 residues. The V gene's germline CDR1 is MNHEY and CDR2 SVGAGI. V was trimmed by 6 bases and J by 4 bases, leaving 15 bases between them. In nucleotides, the CDR3 is TGTGCCAGCAGGCCCGACAGAACCTTTAATGAAAAACTGTTTTTT. Encoded protein: CASRPDRTFNEKLFF.

With respect to this clone: The junction departs from the called germline gene at one end, perhaps through a read error. The chain has TRBV28 and TRBJ2-1, with 9 positions matching TRBD2. CDR3 size: 16 residues. Germline V CDR1 and CDR2: MDHEN, SYDVKM. CDR3 bases: TGTGCCCGCAGTTTGGGAAGCCTAGCGGGATACAATGAGCAGTTCTTC. This sequence encodes CARSLGSLAGYNEQFF.

This rearrangement joins TRBV5-1 to TRBJ1-1; D gene ambiguous. Germline V gene data show CDR1 as SGHRS and CDR2 as YFSETQ. V gave up 3 bases and J gave up 5 bases, with 14 bases separating them. The CDR3 contains 14 residues. The CDR3 DNA reads as TGCGCCAGCAGCTCAGCGAGGGTCCGAACTGAAGCTTTCTTT. Its protein product is CASSSARVRTEAFF.

The chain employs TRBV11-2 and TRBJ1-6; no reliable D call. Deletions cut 0 bases from V and 5 bases from J, with 8 bases between. The CDR3 is made up of 15 amino acids. Germline V gene sequence: CDR1 SGHAT, CDR2 FQNNGV. CDR3 region: CASSLDPTNNSPLHF. The CDR3 DNA reads TGTGCCAGCAGCTTAGACCCTACTAATAATTCACCCCTCCACTTT.

The rearrangement uses TRBV5-4 and TRBJ2-1; a possible D gene is TRBD2 (5 bases). V was pared by 0 bases and J by 9 bases, with 13 bases between. Per the germline V gene, CDR1 is SGHNT and CDR2 is YYREEE (reference sequence). CDR3 length equals 14 residues. CDR3 amino acids: CASSLAPLEGEQFF. The DNA of the CDR3 is TGTGCCAGCAGCTTGGCTCCCCTCGAGGGTGAGCAGTTCTTC.

V gene TRBV9 combines with J gene TRBJ2-4; TRBD2 aligns across 8 bases. CDR1 and CDR2 (germline): SGDLS, YYNGEE. This CDR3 has 18 amino acids. With V trimmed by 0 bases and J by 0 bases, 8 bases remained unmatched. Here the CDR3 DNA reads TGTGCCAGCAGCGTAGGCGGGGAGCGGGGGATAGCCAAAAACATTCAGTACTTC. The encoded protein is CASSVGGERGIAKNIQYF.

The rearrangement joins TRBV28 to TRBJ1-2; D might be TRBD1 (5 bases). The V end lost 6 bases, the J end lost 4 bases, and 18 bases lay between the germline ends. Per the germline V gene, CDR1 is MDHEN and CDR2 is SYDVKM. The CDR3 is 15 residues long. The CDR3 DNA reads as TGTGCCAGCAGCCCCCATGGGGGAGCGGGCTATGGCTACACCTTC. Its translation is CASSPHGGAGYGYTF.

This clone has a single count. This chain links TRBV9 with TRBJ2-3; TRBD2 matches 8 bases. Germline values: CDR1 SGDLS, CDR2 YYNGEE. This CDR3 has 15 residues. With 2 bases clipped from V and 6 bases from J, the junction kept 8 bases outside the gene matches. CDR3 in DNA: TGTGCCAGCAGCGTGGGGACTAGTGGCTTGGATACGCAGTATTTT. Translation gives CASSVGTSGLDTQYF.

The chain couples TRBV7-2 to TRBJ2-7, with 9 bases fitting TRBD1. From germline, CDR1 is SGHTA and CDR2 FQGNSA. CDR3 length equals 15 residues. V trimming: 4 bases; J trimming: 7 bases; junction bases outside the gene matches: 11. In DNA form, the CDR3 reads TGTGCCAGCAGCTCCACAGGGGGCCCTCGAGGTGAGCAGTACTTC. Its translation is CASSSTGGPRGEQYF.

The chain recombines TRBV7-2 with TRBJ1-1; 9 nucleotides line up with TRBD1. CDR3 length: 13 amino acids. Germline values: CDR1 SGHTA, CDR2 FQGNSA. With V trimmed by 6 bases and J by 5 bases, 4 bases remained unmatched. The CDR3 DNA sequence: TGTGCCAGCAGAACACAGGGGGCAACTGAAGCTTTCTTT. It codes for CASRTQGATEAFF.